The next 21 T cell receptor beta chains were all read from a single sample in a study of radiotherapy plus CTLA-4 blockade in lung cancer. Clones were read by immunoSEQ multiplex PCR, and TCRdb kept only the in-frame ones, dropping some. The repertoire holds about 91,000 clones, with 72% as singletons. Sequencing was performed on peripheral blood, taken from a patient treated with radiotherapy plus ipilimumab. Every receptor here comes from a human donor with non-small cell lung cancer that progressed on radiotherapy plus ipilimumab.

The chain has TRBV6-5 and TRBJ1-2, with D perhaps matching TRBD1 (6 bases). CDR3 size: 12 residues. The germline V and J ends were trimmed by 5 bases and 5 bases, with 9 bases remaining between them. Germline CDR1 and CDR2: MNHEY and SVGAGI. The CDR3 loop reads CASSAQGYGYTF. The CDR3 DNA follows: TGTGCCAGCAGTGCACAGGGTTATGGCTACACCTTC.

The genes are TRBV25-1 and TRBJ2-2, with D unclear. Deletions cut 8 bases from V and 4 bases from J, with 11 bases between. CDR3 length: 13 residues. Germline CDR1 MGHDK, CDR2 SYGVNS. CDR3 in amino acids: CASRAWGTGELFF. CDR3 in DNA: TGTGCCAGCCGGGCCTGGGGCACCGGGGAGCTGTTTTTT. Drawing the rest from reference TRBV25-1 and TRBJ2-2, the complete variable domain is EADIYQTPRYLVIGTGKKITLECSQTMGHDKMYWYQQDPGMELHLIHYSYGVNSTEKGDLSSESTVSRIRTEHFPLTLESARPSHTSQYLCASRAWGTGELFFGEGSRLTVL.

V usage is TRBV28 and J usage is TRBJ1-1; possible D gene TRBD1, 6 bases. Trimming removed 2 bases from V and 4 bases from J, with 11 bases in between. CDR1 is MDHEN, CDR2 SYDVKM, per germline. The CDR3 extends over 14 amino acids. CDR3 loop: CASSLRGEGTEAFF. CDR3 DNA sequence: TGTGCCAGCAGTTTAAGGGGGGAAGGCACTGAAGCTTTCTTT.

The rearrangement uses TRBV5-6 and TRBJ1-2; D gene ambiguous. V lost 4 bases, J lost 7 bases, and 17 bases lay in between. The length of the CDR3 is 14 residues. The germline V gene encodes CDR1 SGHDT and CDR2 YYEEEE. Here the CDR3 reads CASSRLNALTGYTF. CDR3 DNA: TGTGCCAGCAGCAGGCTAAACGCCTTGACTGGCTACACCTTC.

The genes are TRBV6-1 and TRBJ1-2; D is undetermined. Germline CDR1 MNHNS, CDR2 SASEGT. The CDR3 length is 15 residues. V dropped 6 bases and J dropped 4 bases, with 18 bases sitting between them. CDR3 amino acids: CASSLSRLDGYGYTF. The DNA of the CDR3 is TGTGCCAGCAGCCTAAGCCGGTTGGACGGCTATGGCTACACCTTC.

The rearrangement links TRBV6-5 to TRBJ2-7; D possibly corresponds to TRBD1 (6 bases). This CDR3 is 12 amino acids long. The V gene's germline CDR1 is MNHEY and CDR2 SVGAGI. V lost 10 bases, J lost 6 bases, and 16 bases lay in between. The CDR3 region has the DNA TGTGCCACCGAGAACAGGGACCGCGAGCAGTACTTC. Encoded protein: CATENRDREQYF.

The V gene is TRBV2, the J gene TRBJ1-2; tentatively, D is TRBD1 (5 bases). Trimming removed 10 bases from V and 2 bases from J, with 14 bases in between. The CDR3 has 13 amino acids. Germline V gene lookup returns CDR1 SNHLY and CDR2 FYNNEI. CDR3 DNA: TGTGCCACGAGGACGGAGGGGAACTATGGCTACACCTTC. Its translation is CATRTEGNYGYTF.

This chain links TRBV7-3 with TRBJ2-3; TRBD2 matches at 8 bases. With V trimmed by 3 bases and J by 2 bases, 4 bases remained unmatched. The CDR3 length is 15 residues. CDR1 is SGHTA, CDR2 FQGTGA, per germline. CDR3 coding DNA: TGTGCCAGCAGCTTCGGAGCGGGAGCCACAGATACGCAGTATTTT. Translated, it gives CASSFGAGATDTQYF.

The chain uses TRBV5-1 and TRBJ2-7; D remains ambiguous. Trimming cost V 4 bases and J 0 bases, with 20 bases left between them. CDR1 and CDR2 from the germline V gene are SGHRS and YFSETQ. The CDR3 extends over 17 amino acids. The CDR3 bases are TGCGCCAGCAGCCCGGGTGTGGGCAGTGGGTTCTCCTACGAGCAGTACTTC. It codes for CASSPGVGSGFSYEQYF. The variable domain in full, with the rest retrieved from reference TRBV5-1 and TRBJ2-7, is KAGVTQTPRYLIKTRGQQVTLSCSPISGHRSVSWYQQTPGQGLQFLFEYFSETQRNKGNFPGRFSGRQFSNSRSEMNVSTLELGDSALYLCASSPGVGSGFSYEQYFGPGTRLTVT.

The CDR3 region has the DNA TGTGCCAGCAGCCCACAAGCCCGGGTGGGGATACGGGGCACTGAAGCTTTCTTT. This sequence encodes CASSPQARVGIRGTEAFF. The chain recombines TRBV7-3 with TRBJ1-1; unclear D gene. The CDR3 sequence is 18 residues long. V dropped 5 bases and J dropped 4 bases, with 26 bases sitting between them. Germline assignment: CDR1 SGHTA and CDR2 FQGTGA.

This chain uses TRBV6-5 with TRBJ1-5, with D hard to call. The V gene's germline CDR1 is MNHEY and CDR2 SVGAGI. V lost 5 bases, J lost 2 bases, and 7 bases lay in between. This CDR3 is built from 13 residues. As DNA, the CDR3 is TGTGCCAGCAGTGAATTGGGCAATCAGCCCCAGCATTTT. Amino acids: CASSELGNQPQHF.

J is TRBJ1-1 and V is TRBV11-1, with TRBD1 identical over 8 bases. Losses at the gene ends were 3 bases for V and 0 bases for J; bases not matched to a gene: 6. CDR1 is SGHAT and CDR2 is FQDESV in the germline V gene (reference sequence). The CDR3 contains 16 residues. The CDR3 DNA sequence: TGTGCCAGCAGCTTTAACAGGGGGGCCATGAACACTGAAGCTTTCTTT. It codes for CASSFNRGAMNTEAFF. Together with reference TRBV11-1 and TRBJ1-1, the CDR3 gives the full variable domain: EAEVAQSPRYKITEKSQAVAFWCDPISGHATLYWYRQILGQGPELLVQFQDESVVDDSQLPKDRFSAERLKGVDSTLKIQPAELGDSAMYLCASSFNRGAMNTEAFFGQGTRLTVV.

V usage is TRBV28 and J usage is TRBJ2-7, with 9 bases lining up with TRBD2. CDR1 and CDR2 (germline): MDHEN, SYDVKM. After removal of 6 bases from V and 6 bases from J, the junction contained 21 bases not matched to a gene. This CDR3 region has 18 residues. This CDR3 is CASRKGREGGRAKGEQYF. The CDR3 bases are TGTGCCAGCAGAAAGGGCAGGGAGGGCGGGAGGGCCAAGGGCGAGCAGTACTTC.

CDR3 nucleotide sequence: TGTGCCAGCAGTTTCCCGGGGACAGCCTACGAGCAGTACTTC. Translating it yields CASSFPGTAYEQYF. The chain recombines TRBV28 with TRBJ2-7, with 7 bases aligning to TRBD1. Germline V gene data show CDR1 as MDHEN and CDR2 as SYDVKM. V lost 3 bases and J lost 2; bases outside the gene matches: 4. The CDR3 is 14 residues long. The variable domain in full, completed from reference TRBV28 and TRBJ2-7, reads DVKVTQSSRYLVKRTGEKVFLECVQDMDHENMFWYRQDPGLGLRLIYFSYDVKMKEKGDIPEGYSVSREKKERFSLILESASTNQTSMYLCASSFPGTAYEQYFGPGTRLTVT.

J is TRBJ2-2 and V is TRBV4-1, with TRBD1 matching 9 bases. The CDR3 contains 15 residues. The germline V gene has CDR1 MGHRA and CDR2 YSYEKL. The trim removed 2 bases at V and 6 bases at J, leaving 4 bases unmatched. The chain's CDR3 is CASSQRTGVAGELFF. The CDR3 DNA sequence: TGCGCCAGCAGCCAAAGGACAGGGGTAGCCGGGGAGCTGTTTTTT.

This chain uses TRBV5-4 with TRBJ2-1; 7 nucleotides line up with TRBD2. J lost 0 bases, V lost 3 bases, and 9 bases had no gene match. The CDR3 has 17 amino acids. Germline-derived CDR1 and CDR2 are SGHNT and YYREEE (reference sequence). The CDR3 bases are TGTGCCAGCAGCTCAGGAGGTAGCGGGCTCTCCTACAATGAGCAGTTCTTC. It codes for CASSSGGSGLSYNEQFF.

The chain carries TRBV18 and TRBJ1-1; D perhaps matches TRBD1 (5 bases). Germline V gene lookup returns CDR1 KGHSH and CDR2 LQKENI. This CDR3 is built from 13 residues. V gave up 7 bases and J gave up 4 bases, with 13 bases separating them. CDR3 region: CASFMRGTTEAFF. CDR3 nucleotide sequence: TGTGCCAGCTTCATGCGGGGGACCACTGAAGCTTTCTTT.

The chain couples TRBV4-3 to TRBJ2-1; the match to TRBD2 covers 10 bases. J gave up 9 bases and V 4 bases, and 9 bases lay outside the gene matches. This CDR3 spans 15 amino acids. CDR1 LGHNA and CDR2 YSLEER come from the germline V gene. The CDR3 DNA reads TGCGCCAGCAGCCGCGGGACTAGCGATTATGGTGAGCAGTTCTTC. As protein: CASSRGTSDYGEQFF.

V gene TRBV7-4 combines with J gene TRBJ1-5, with a tentative D call TRBD1 (6 bases). Germline CDR1 reads SGHVT; CDR2 reads SQSDAQ. Trimming cost V 3 bases and J 5 bases, with 11 bases left between them. CDR3 length: 14 amino acids. The CDR3 DNA follows: TGTGCCAGCAGCTTTTTAGGGGGGGATCAGCCCCAGCATTTT. It specifies CASSFLGGDQPQHF.

V usage is TRBV11-2 and J usage is TRBJ1-2; 9 bases align to TRBD1. The CDR3 is 15 amino acids. Germline V gene sequence: CDR1 SGHAT, CDR2 FQNNGV. The V gene end was trimmed by 0 bases and the J gene end by 5 bases; junction bases not matched to a gene: 4. The CDR3, as DNA: TGTGCCAGCAGCTTAGAGGACAGGGGTCTTTATGGCTACACCTTC. This encodes CASSLEDRGLYGYTF.

Only a few counts were recorded for this clone. The rearrangement uses TRBV20-1 and TRBJ1-5, with D possibly TRBD1 on 6 matching bases. CDR1 is DFQATT, CDR2 SNEGSKA, per germline (reference sequence). V dropped 5 bases and J dropped 9 bases, with 11 bases sitting between them. This CDR3 is 11 amino acids long. CDR3 DNA sequence: TGCAGTGCTGGCAGGGGTCCGCCCCAGCATTTT. Translating gives CSAGRGPPQHF.